One sample yielded the 18 T cell receptor beta chains listed below, sequenced in a study of T-cell reconstitution after alpha-beta-depleted transplantation in children. Library preparation (for TCRbeta) was performed with unique molecular identifiers. MiXCR, run by TCRdb on the PCR reads, gives a single entry per CDR3 protein. Among about 540,000 distinct CDR3 sequences listed, about a sixth were seen once. The input for sequencing was PBMCs from the stem cell graft donor, taken from the stem cell graft. The receptor source for this set is a human donor who donated a stem cell graft to a child with acute lymphoblastic leukemia.

The rearrangement links TRBV12-3 or TRBV12-4 to TRBJ2-1; no clear D. V lost 2 bases and J 5 bases, leaving 16 bases between the germline ends. The CDR3 extends over 16 amino acids. The CDR3 DNA sequence: TGTGCCAGCAGTTTAAGGGCCCGAAACCCAAACAATGAGCAGTTCTTC. This sequence encodes CASSLRARNPNNEQFF.

In its sample, this clonotype was seen a few times. The chain joins TRBV20-1 to TRBJ2-7; 7 nucleotides align to TRBD2. CDR1 DFQATT and CDR2 SNEGSKA come from the germline V gene (reference sequence). The junction had 5 bases not matched to a gene; V was cut back by 0 bases and J by 6 bases. The CDR3 covers 13 residues. The CDR3 DNA follows: TGCAGTGCTAGAGAGGGAGGGGTCGGCGAGCAGTACTTC. Translated: CSAREGGVGEQYF.

The chain carries TRBV30 and TRBJ2-3; D unresolved. The V gene lost 2 bases and the J gene lost 8 bases, with 20 bases spanning the gap. The germline gives CDR1 GTSNPN, CDR2 SVGIG (reference sequence). The CDR3 consists of 15 residues. The CDR3 is CAWSYSPLGPRTQYF. The CDR3 region has the DNA TGTGCCTGGAGTTACAGCCCGCTGGGCCCTCGTACGCAGTATTTT. The whole variable domain, filled in from reference TRBV30 and TRBJ2-3, reads SQTIHQWPATLVQPVGSPLSLECTVEGTSNPNLYWYRQAAGRGLQLLFYSVGIGQISSEVPQNLSASRPQDRQFILSSKKLLLSDSGFYLCAWSYSPLGPRTQYFGPGTRLTVL.

A few counts support this clonotype. The chain combines TRBV18 with TRBJ2-5; 8 nucleotides match TRBD2. In germline, CDR1 is KGHSH, CDR2 LQKENI. Trimming took 4 bases from V and 5 from J; bases not matched to a gene: 9. The CDR3 has 15 residues. The CDR3 sequence is CASSLLTSDMETQYF. The DNA of the CDR3 is TGTGCCAGCTCACTTTTGACTAGCGACATGGAGACCCAGTACTTC.

In its sample, this clonotype was seen many times. The CDR3 bases are TGTGCCAGCAGCGTAGGCCTAGCGGACTACAATGAGCAGTTCTTC. Protein product: CASSVGLADYNEQFF. V is TRBV9 and J is TRBJ2-1, with 7 bases lining up with TRBD2. Looked up from germline, CDR1 is SGDLS and CDR2 is YYNGEE. CDR3 length: 15 residues. The V segment lost 0 bases and the J segment 3 bases; nucleotides outside the gene matches: 3.

The V and J genes are TRBV12-3 or TRBV12-4 and TRBJ1-5; 7 nucleotides agree with TRBD1. J was trimmed by 0 bases and V by 4 bases; bases with no gene match: 3. The CDR3 is 15 amino acids. The CDR3 here is CASSSTGISNQPQHF. In nucleotides, the CDR3 is TGTGCCAGCAGTTCGACAGGGATTAGCAATCAGCCCCAGCATTTT.

This clonotype occurred a few times. The rearrangement joins TRBV20-1 to TRBJ2-3; a possible D gene is TRBD2 (6 bases). The CDR3 totals 15 residues. The V and J ends lost 6 bases and 1 base respectively, with 17 bases between them. Germline CDR1 is DFQATT and CDR2 is SNEGSKA (reference sequence). The CDR3 spells CSASLRAGRTDTQYF. The DNA of the CDR3 is TGCAGTGCCTCCTTGAGGGCGGGGCGCACAGATACGCAGTATTTT.

Only a few counts were recorded for this clonotype. The chain uses TRBV7-8 and TRBJ1-3, with TRBD1 identical over 9 bases. There are 15 residues in the CDR3. Germline-derived CDR1 and CDR2 are SGHVS and FQNEAQ. The junction had 5 bases not matched to a gene; V was cut back by 4 bases and J by 4 bases. DNA of the CDR3: TGTGCCAGCAGCTCTATAGGGACAGGGGGAAACACCATATATTTT. It codes for CASSSIGTGGNTIYF.

This rearrangement joins TRBV20-1 to TRBJ2-2; 10 nucleotides align to TRBD1. The CDR3 totals 15 residues. The J segment lost 3 bases and the V segment lost 3 bases, leaving 4 bases of the junction unmatched. CDR1 DFQATT and CDR2 SNEGSKA come from the germline V gene (reference sequence). CDR3 sequence: CSARGDRGYTGELFF. For the CDR3, the DNA is TGCAGTGCTAGGGGGGACAGGGGATACACCGGGGAGCTGTTTTTT.

The chain is built from TRBV7-9 and TRBJ2-7, with 10 nucleotides matching TRBD1. The V gene's germline CDR1 is SEHNR and CDR2 FQNEAQ (reference sequence). CDR3 length equals 17 residues. Germline trimming cut 4 bases from V and 5 bases from J; bases unmatched to any gene: 14. The CDR3 reads CASSSSLGQGTKDEQYF. The DNA for the CDR3 is TGTGCCAGCAGCTCTAGTCTGGGACAGGGGACCAAGGACGAGCAGTACTTC. The full variable domain, with the rest looked up from reference TRBV7-9 and TRBJ2-7, is DTGVSQNPRHKITKRGQNVTFRCDPISEHNRLYWYRQTLGQGPEFLTYFQNEAQLEKSRLLSDRFSAERPKGSFSTLEIQRTEQGDSAMYLCASSSSLGQGTKDEQYFGPGTRLTVT.

The sample holds a few counts of this clonotype. V is TRBV5-1 and J is TRBJ2-1, with 7 bases that match TRBD1. Germline V gives CDR1 SGHRS, CDR2 YFSETQ. Trimming at V came to 4 bases and at J to 5 bases, leaving 6 bases not matched to a gene. The CDR3 totals 14 residues. CDR3 in amino acids: CASSTGQVNNEQFF. The CDR3 DNA reads as TGCGCCAGCAGCACCGGACAGGTAAACAATGAGCAGTTCTTC.

The V and J genes are TRBV11-2 and TRBJ2-1, with TRBD2 matching over 8 bases. Germline V CDR1 and CDR2: SGHAT, FQNNGV. This CDR3 spans 15 amino acids. V dropped 5 bases and J dropped 4; count of bases not matched to a gene: 7. The chain's CDR3 is CASSISSGSYNEQFF. CDR3 nucleotide sequence: TGTGCCAGCAGCATTTCTAGCGGGTCGTACAATGAGCAGTTCTTC.

This clonotype showed up just a few times. This chain joins TRBV12-3 or TRBV12-4 and TRBJ1-4, with D hard to call. This CDR3 region has 15 residues. The V end lost 1 base, the J end lost 0 bases, and 6 bases lay between the germline ends. For the CDR3, the DNA is TGTGCCAGCAGTTTAGGCCTTGCAACTAATGAAAAACTGTTTTTT. Its translation is CASSLGLATNEKLFF.

This clonotype came up a few times. The V call is TRBV27, the J call TRBJ1-1, with D possibly TRBD1 on 6 matching bases. Germline CDR1 is MNHEY and CDR2 is SMNVEV (reference sequence). Trimming cost V 2 bases and J 3 bases, with 16 bases left between them. The CDR3 is made up of 16 amino acids. CDR3 residues: CASSLTQGSLHTEAFF. CDR3 bases: TGTGCCAGCAGTTTAACTCAGGGGAGTCTCCACACTGAAGCTTTCTTT.

The sample holds a few counts of this clonotype. The chain links TRBV25-1 to TRBJ1-1; 7 bases agree with TRBD1. The CDR3 contains 14 residues. Germline V gene lookup returns CDR1 MGHDK and CDR2 SYGVNS. With 3 bases clipped from V and 3 bases from J, the junction kept 4 bases outside the gene matches. The CDR3 protein is CASSDTGVYTEAFF. The CDR3 DNA sequence: TGTGCCAGCAGTGACACAGGGGTTTACACTGAAGCTTTCTTT.

V and J are TRBV21-1 and TRBJ2-7; the DNA was not used to check the table's D call, TRBD2. TRBV21-1 represents a pseudogene. The CDR3 runs to 14 residues. The CDR3 coding sequence is TGTGCCAGCAGCGGCGGGGGGCAAAAGGACGAGCAGTACTTC. Protein sequence: CASSGGGQKDEQYF.

This chain uses TRBV5-1 with TRBJ2-3; 9 bases fit TRBD2. This CDR3 spans 18 amino acids. Germline CDR1 reads SGHRS; CDR2 reads YFSETQ. The J segment lost 6 bases and the V segment lost 0 bases, leaving 14 bases of the junction unmatched. The CDR3 region is CASSLARANSGRWDTQYF. The CDR3 DNA is TGCGCCAGCAGCTTGGCCCGAGCTAATAGCGGGAGATGGGATACGCAGTATTTT.

V is TRBV12-3 or TRBV12-4 and J is TRBJ2-1; tentative D call: TRBD2 (6 bases). Between the trimmed V and J ends, which lost 3 bases and 10 bases, there was a span of 19 bases. The CDR3 extends over 15 amino acids. CDR3 nucleotides: TGTGCCAGCAGTTTGTGGCAGGGAGGTCTGGTAGAGCAGTTCTTC. It translates to CASSLWQGGLVEQFF.